These T cell receptor beta chains were read from a single sample in a study of CD8 T cells in ankylosing spondylitis. From the 5' RACE reads, TCRdb called clonotypes with MiXCR, one entry per CDR3 protein. Of about 540,000 distinct CDR3 sequences listed, about an eighth are singletons. Sequencing used blood, either unsorted or a sorted T cell fraction (not recorded which). Receptors originate from a male donor with ankylosing spondylitis. Each CDR3 is given with its conserved first and last residue. The D gene is left open where the match is weak. Size is stated for part of the rows, as once, few or many counts, or as a class when the clone is expanded.

clone_size	j_call	cdr3_length	v_call	d_call	cdr3_aa	cdr3_nt
.	TRBJ2-3	12	TRBV12-3/TRBV12-4	TRBD1	CASTQGQGTQYF	TGTGCCAGCACCCAGGGACAGGGAACGCAGTATTTT
.	TRBJ2-1	19	TRBV11-2	.	CASSLVSWGSSTRFEKQLF	TGTGCCAGCAGCTTAGTGTCTTGGGGCTCCTCGACCAGGTTTGAGAAGCAGCTCTTC
few	TRBJ1-5	14	TRBV11-2	TRBD1	CASSLGQGVQPQHF	TGTGCCAGCAGCTTAGGTCAGGGGGTTCAGCCCCAGCATTTT
many	TRBJ2-1	15	TRBV11-2	.	CASSLDRTSYNEQFF	TGTGCCAGCAGCCTAGACAGAACCTCCTACAATGAGCAGTTCTTC
.	TRBJ1-6	13	TRBV27	.	CASRSGLNSPLHF	TGTGCCAGCAGATCAGGGCTCAATTCACCCCTCCACTTT
.	TRBJ2-1	15	TRBV7-2	.	CASRGKGGSYNEQFF	TGTGCCAGCAGGGGAAAGGGGGGCTCCTACAATGAGCAGTTCTTC
few	TRBJ1-2	14	TRBV29-1	.	CSVEGSEVGYGYTF	TGCAGCGTTGAAGGGTCAGAGGTTGGGTATGGCTACACCTTC
few	TRBJ2-5	16	TRBV10-3	.	CAISESLGWNPETQYF	TGTGCCATCAGTGAGTCGCTGGGTTGGAACCCGGAGACCCAGTACTTC
.	TRBJ1-5	14	TRBV12-3/TRBV12-4	.	CASSLRRDNQPQHF	TGTGCCAGCAGCCTCCGCCGAGACAATCAGCCCCAGCATTTT
.	TRBJ2-7	14	TRBV14	.	CASSPLRSPYEQYF	TGTGCCAGCAGCCCCCTGCGGAGTCCCTACGAGCAGTACTTC
.	TRBJ1-5	14	TRBV15	.	CATRPYAGNQPQHF	TGTGCCACCAGACCATACGCGGGCAATCAGCCCCAGCATTTT
.	TRBJ2-1	15	TRBV20-1	TRBD2	CSARLAGGSYNEQFF	TGCAGTGCCAGACTAGCGGGAGGCTCCTACAATGAGCAGTTCTTC
.	TRBJ2-5	17	TRBV24-1	TRBD2	CATSDDGLAGAQETQYF	TGTGCCACCAGTGACGACGGACTAGCGGGAGCACAAGAGACCCAGTACTTC
few	TRBJ2-5	13	TRBV28	TRBD2	CASSLVGGQTQYF	TGTGCCAGCAGTCTGGTGGGAGGGCAGACCCAGTACTTC
many	TRBJ2-1	15	TRBV20-1	TRBD2	CSAQTGPGLAGGQFF	TGCAGTGCTCAGACCGGCCCAGGACTAGCGGGAGGACAGTTCTTC
.	TRBJ2-7	14	TRBV7-2	.	CASSLRIRGDEQYF	TGTGCCAGCAGCTTACGCATTCGTGGTGACGAGCAGTACTTC
many	TRBJ2-1	17	TRBV5-5	TRBD2	CASSSTVSGRYVNEQFF	TGTGCCAGCAGCTCGACGGTCAGCGGGAGGTATGTGAATGAGCAGTTCTTC
many	TRBJ2-7	13	TRBV4-1	.	CASSRGLGYEQYF	TGCGCCAGCAGCCGAGGACTGGGGTACGAGCAGTACTTC
few	TRBJ2-3	13	TRBV13	.	CASSLSPTDTQYF	TGTGCCAGCAGCTTGTCACCCACAGATACGCAGTATTTT
few	TRBJ1-1	14	TRBV3-1	TRBD1	CASSRRTGHTEAFF	TGTGCCAGCAGTCGACGGACAGGGCACACTGAAGCTTTCTTT
.	TRBJ2-6	16	TRBV7-9	TRBD1	CASSTGQGARANVLTF	TGTGCCAGCAGCACAGGACAGGGGGCGAGGGCCAACGTCCTGACTTTC
many	TRBJ2-1	17	TRBV7-2	.	CASSLGEATIPYNEQFF	TGTGCCAGCAGCTTAGGAGAGGCGACTATACCCTACAATGAGCAGTTCTTC
few	TRBJ2-3	15	TRBV11-2	.	CASTLAGGRADTQYF	TGTGCCAGCACCCTGGCCGGTGGGAGAGCAGATACGCAGTATTTT
.	TRBJ2-7	13	TRBV5-6	.	CASSRAQSYEQYF	TGTGCCAGCAGTCGGGCCCAATCCTACGAGCAGTACTTC
.	TRBJ1-1	13	TRBV29-1	TRBD1	CSGQGYVNTEAFF	TGCAGCGGACAGGGATACGTGAACACTGAAGCTTTCTTT
few	TRBJ2-3	13	TRBV5-4	TRBD1	CASSSQGADTQYF	TGTGCCAGCAGCTCACAGGGGGCAGATACGCAGTATTTT
.	TRBJ2-1	14	TRBV27	.	CATIKKDSYNEQFF	TGTGCCACCATTAAGAAGGACTCCTACAATGAGCAGTTCTTC
many	TRBJ2-3	13	TRBV29-1	TRBD2	CSVKVAGTDTQYF	TGCAGTGTCAAGGTAGCGGGGACAGATACGCAGTATTTT
few	TRBJ2-2	15	TRBV7-2	.	CASSLAGQNTGELFF	TGTGCCAGCAGCTTAGCTGGGCAGAACACCGGGGAGCTGTTTTTT
.	TRBJ2-3	15	TRBV10-3	TRBD2	CAIQLAGDYADTQYF	TGTGCCATCCAACTAGCGGGAGATTACGCAGATACGCAGTATTTT
few	TRBJ2-1	14	TRBV7-2	.	CASSLQRPYNEQFF	TGTGCCAGCAGCTTACAGCGGCCCTACAATGAGCAGTTCTTC
few	TRBJ2-5	14	TRBV5-6	.	CASSLVGNRGTQYF	TGTGCCAGCAGCTTGGTTGGCAACAGAGGGACCCAGTACTTC
few	TRBJ2-3	15	TRBV11-3	.	CASSLGRQFTDTQYF	TGTGCCAGCAGCTTAGGAAGACAGTTCACAGATACGCAGTATTTT
.	TRBJ1-5	12	TRBV20-1	.	CSARPGDQPQHF	TGCAGTGCTAGACCAGGGGATCAGCCCCAGCATTTT
.	TRBJ1-2	14	TRBV7-8	.	CASSMTGANYGYTF	TGTGCCAGCAGCATGACAGGAGCTAACTATGGCTACACCTTC
many	TRBJ1-1	15	TRBV4-2	.	CASSQDLRGNTEAFF	TGTGCCAGCAGCCAAGATCTTCGGGGGAACACTGAAGCTTTCTTT
.	TRBJ2-5	15	TRBV30	TRBD2	CAYRPGTSTLETQYF	TGTGCATACCGACCCGGGACTAGTACGTTGGAGACCCAGTACTTC
many	TRBJ1-6	14	TRBV29-1	.	CSARGGAPNSPLHF	TGCAGCGCCCGGGGGGGCGCGCCGAATTCACCCCTCCACTTT
few	TRBJ2-1	15	TRBV7-2	.	CASSLAGRPGNEQFF	TGTGCCAGCAGCTTAGCCGGGCGCCCGGGCAATGAGCAGTTCTTC
few	TRBJ2-3	18	TRBV7-6	TRBD2	CASSLATRASGRADTQYF	TGTGCCAGCAGCTTAGCGACTCGAGCTAGCGGGAGGGCAGATACGCAGTATTTT
few	TRBJ2-3	14	TRBV7-9	.	CASSLGGKWGTQYF	TGTGCCAGCAGCTTAGGCGGGAAGTGGGGTACGCAGTATTTT
few	TRBJ2-7	18	TRBV11-2	.	CASSLDFSSGTRSYEQYF	TGTGCCAGCAGCTTAGACTTTTCCTCCGGGACTCGCTCCTACGAGCAGTACTTC
few	TRBJ2-7	14	TRBV20-1	TRBD1	CSVVRTGRTYEQYF	TGCAGTGTCGTGAGGACAGGTAGAACCTACGAGCAGTACTTC
few	TRBJ1-3	19	TRBV11-2	TRBD1	CASSVGQEKDPLLGNTIYF	TGTGCCAGCAGCGTCGGACAGGAAAAGGACCCCCTCTTGGGAAACACCATATATTTT
.	TRBJ2-1	14	TRBV20-1	.	CSAGGLTNYNEQFF	TGCAGTGCCGGCGGACTCACGAACTACAATGAGCAGTTCTTC
few	TRBJ1-2	15	TRBV5-1	.	CASSLRQGSGYGYTF	TGCGCCAGCAGCTTGCGGCAGGGGTCGGGCTATGGCTACACCTTC